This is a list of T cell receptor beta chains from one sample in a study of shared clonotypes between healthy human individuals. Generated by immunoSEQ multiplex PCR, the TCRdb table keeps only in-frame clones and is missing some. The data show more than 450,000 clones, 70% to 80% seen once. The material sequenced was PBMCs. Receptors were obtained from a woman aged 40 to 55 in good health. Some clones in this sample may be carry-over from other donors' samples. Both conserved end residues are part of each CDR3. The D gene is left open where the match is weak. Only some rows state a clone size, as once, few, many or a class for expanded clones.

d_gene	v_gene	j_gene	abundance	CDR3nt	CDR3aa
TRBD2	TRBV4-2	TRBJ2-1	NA	TGTGCCAGCAGTCGACAAAGCGGGAGTCTCTACAATGAGCAGTTCTTC	CASSRQSGSLYNEQFF
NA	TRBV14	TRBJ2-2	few	TGTGCCAGCAGCCAAGGGAACCATGTAGCCGGGGAGCTGTTTTTT	CASSQGNHVAGELFF
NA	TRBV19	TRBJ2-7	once	TGTGCCAGTAGTATAAGGCGGGCAGGGTACCTCGAGCAGTACTTC	CASSIRRAGYLEQYF
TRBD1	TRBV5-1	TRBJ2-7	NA	TGCGCCAGCAGTTCAGCCGGGACAGGGTTTTACGAGCAGTACTTC	CASSSAGTGFYEQYF
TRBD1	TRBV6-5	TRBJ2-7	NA	TGTGCCAGCAGTTCCGGACAGGGCGATAATTACGAGCAGTACTTC	CASSSGQGDNYEQYF
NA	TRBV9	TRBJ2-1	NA	TGTGCCAGCAGCATCCGTAAGCCAGTCCAGTTCTTC	CASSIRKPVQFF
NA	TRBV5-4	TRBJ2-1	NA	TGTGCCAGCAGCTTGGTAGGCAGGGCCGGCGATGAGCAGTTCTTC	CASSLVGRAGDEQFF
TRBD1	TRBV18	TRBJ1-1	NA	TGTGCCAGCTCACCAGGCGACAGGGGGTACGTTGAAGCTTTCTTT	CASSPGDRGYVEAFF
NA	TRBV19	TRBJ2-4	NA	TGTGCCAGTAGTACAGGGGTAGGCATTCAGTACTTC	CASSTGVGIQYF
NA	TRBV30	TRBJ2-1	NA	TGTGCCTGGAGTGTACGGAACAATGAGCAGTTCTTC	CAWSVRNNEQFF
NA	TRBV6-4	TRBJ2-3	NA	TGTGCCAGCAGTGAGGACGAGGGGAGCACAGATACGCAGTATTTT	CASSEDEGSTDTQYF
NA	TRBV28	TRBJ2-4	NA	TGTGCCATATCCAGGGGCGATACCAAAAACATTCAGTACTTC	CAISRGDTKNIQYF
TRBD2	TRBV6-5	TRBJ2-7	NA	TGTGCCAGCAGCTCCCGGGAGGGTCGGAGATACGAGCAGTACTTC	CASSSREGRRYEQYF
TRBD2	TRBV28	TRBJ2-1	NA	TGTGCCAGCAGAAAGGGCGGGAGAGTTTACAATGAGCAGTTCTTC	CASRKGGRVYNEQFF
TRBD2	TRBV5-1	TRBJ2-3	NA	TGCGCCACCTCCCTGACTAGCGGTAGCACAGATACGCAGTATTTT	CATSLTSGSTDTQYF
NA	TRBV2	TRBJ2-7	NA	TGTGCCAGCAGCGTGAAGGGGGAGCAGTACTTC	CASSVKGEQYF
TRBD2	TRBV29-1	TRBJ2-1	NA	TGCAGCGTGCGACTAGCGGGAGGAACGCCCACAACCGATGAGCAGTTCTTC	CSVRLAGGTPTTDEQFF
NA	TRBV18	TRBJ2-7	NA	TGTGCCAGCTCAGGTAGCGGCGAGCAGTACTTC	CASSGSGEQYF
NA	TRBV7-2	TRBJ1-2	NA	TGTGCCAGCAGCTTAGGGTCCAGGGCTAACTATGGCTACACCTTC	CASSLGSRANYGYTF
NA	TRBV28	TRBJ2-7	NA	TGTGCCAGCAGTTTAAGAGGCGGGATCGGAGACGAGCAGTACTTC	CASSLRGGIGDEQYF
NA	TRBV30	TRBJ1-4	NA	TGTGCCTGGAGATGGGGGGCTGATGAAAAACTGTTTTTT	CAWRWGADEKLFF
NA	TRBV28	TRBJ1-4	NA	TGTGCCAGCAGGGTCGCAACTAATGAAAAACTGTTTTTT	CASRVATNEKLFF
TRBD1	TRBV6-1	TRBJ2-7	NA	TGTGCCAGCAGTGAAGGGACAGGGATCGACGAGCAGTACTTC	CASSEGTGIDEQYF
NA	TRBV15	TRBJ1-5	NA	TGTGCCACCAGCAGAGGATATGGAAGCAATCAGCCCCAGCATTTT	CATSRGYGSNQPQHF